The 26 T cell receptor beta chains given below trace back to one sample, sequenced in a study of blood T cell repertoires in COVID-19. TCRdb keeps only in-frame clones here, not all; method: immunoSEQ multiplex PCR. This repertoire shows about 220,000 clones, about 88% found once; its top ten account for over 1.5%. The sequenced sample was peripheral blood. Receptors were obtained from a man aged 40-55 years with active or convalescent COVID-19.

V and J are TRBV5-4 and TRBJ2-6, with 11 positions matching TRBD1. CDR1 SGHNT and CDR2 YYREEE come from the germline V gene (reference sequence). V shed 4 bases, J shed 4 bases, and the junction held 10 bases outside the gene matches. CDR3 length equals 18 residues. The CDR3 region is CASSTGTGGFLGANVLTF. For the CDR3, the DNA is TGTGCCAGCAGCACTGGGACAGGGGGTTTTCTCGGGGCCAACGTCCTGACTTTC.

The chain links TRBV27 to TRBJ1-3, with TRBD1 identical over 9 bases. V was pared by 6 bases and J by 7 bases, with 4 bases of the junction left unmatched. Germline V CDR1 and CDR2: MNHEY, SMNVEV (reference sequence). The length of the CDR3 is 13 residues. Written as DNA, the CDR3 is TGTGCCAGCAGCAAACAGGGGGCGAACACCATATATTTT. This encodes CASSKQGANTIYF.

This chain links TRBV29-1 with TRBJ1-1; weak D call: TRBD1 (5 bases). Trimming stripped 5 bases from V and 8 bases from J, with 18 bases between. CDR1 and CDR2 (germline): SQVTM, ANQGSEA. The CDR3 spans 13 residues. The chain's CDR3 is CSVSPPGLPEAFF. CDR3 DNA sequence: TGCAGCGTTTCTCCACCGGGACTGCCAGAAGCTTTCTTT.

The V and J genes are TRBV10-3 and TRBJ1-1; 7 bases are shared with TRBD1. After removal of 2 bases from V and 1 base from J, the junction contained 7 bases not matched to a gene. CDR3 size: 16 residues. Germline-derived CDR1 and CDR2 are ENHRY and SYGVKD. The CDR3 nucleotides read TGTGCCATCAGTGAGCCTTACAGGGGACGGAACACTGAAGCTTTCTTT. Protein product: CAISEPYRGRNTEAFF.

This rearrangement joins TRBV10-3 to TRBJ2-1; 10 bases are shared with TRBD2. CDR3 size: 14 residues. The V segment lost 6 bases and the J segment 4 bases; nucleotides outside the gene matches: 3. Germline loops: CDR1 ENHRY, CDR2 SYGVKD. The DNA for the CDR3 is TGTGCCATCAGCAGCGGGGGGGTTTACAATGAGCAGTTCTTC. Its translation is CAISSGGVYNEQFF.

This rearrangement joins TRBV5-4 to TRBJ2-5; 10 nucleotides match TRBD2. The ends lost 4 bases at V and 2 bases at J; junction bases unmatched: 8. Looked up from germline, CDR1 is SGHNT and CDR2 is YYREEE (reference sequence). CDR3 size: 16 residues. The CDR3: CASSPGLAAHQETQYF. The CDR3 DNA reads TGTGCCAGCAGCCCCGGACTAGCGGCTCATCAAGAGACCCAGTACTTC.

V is TRBV30 and J is TRBJ1-4; perhaps TRBD1 as D (5 bases). The CDR3 covers 11 residues. Germline CDR1 reads GTSNPN; CDR2 reads SVGIG (reference sequence). V lost 3 bases and J 10 bases, leaving 9 bases between the germline ends. CDR3 DNA sequence: TGTGCCTGGAGCAGGGAGGGAAAACTGTTTTTT. It yields the protein CAWSREGKLFF.

The chain uses TRBV11-3 and TRBJ2-1; 9 bases are shared with TRBD2. The ends lost 0 bases at V and 7 bases at J; junction bases unmatched: 4. Germline CDR1 SGHNT, CDR2 YENEEA. The CDR3 is made up of 15 amino acids. In nucleotides, the CDR3 is TGTGCCAGCAGCTTAGAGGGGCGGGAGGGTAATGAGCAGTTCTTC. Residues: CASSLEGREGNEQFF.

The chain has TRBV27 and TRBJ2-7; 10 bases fit TRBD2. The CDR3 length is 14 residues. V was clipped by 6 bases and J by 3 bases; unmatched bases: 5. Germline lookup yields CDR1 MNHEY and CDR2 SMNVEV (reference sequence). This CDR3 reads CASRLAGSFYEQYF. The CDR3 DNA reads as TGTGCCAGCAGACTAGCGGGATCATTCTACGAGCAGTACTTC.

This rearrangement joins TRBV18 to TRBJ2-7, with TRBD1 matching 7 bases. The germline V gene has CDR1 KGHSH and CDR2 LQKENI. Trimming removed 4 bases from V and 6 bases from J; junction bases left unmatched: 9. This CDR3 is 14 amino acids long. The CDR3 loop reads CASSRPGQAGEQYF. The DNA for the CDR3 is TGTGCCAGCTCACGCCCCGGACAGGCGGGCGAGCAGTACTTC.

The chain joins TRBV5-3 to TRBJ1-5; tentative D call: TRBD1 (6 bases). TRBV5-3 is designated an ORF whose function remains uncertain. The length of the CDR3 is 15 residues. Trimming pared 4 bases from V and 6 bases from J, leaving 17 bases between. The CDR3 nucleotides are TGTGCCAGAAGCACCGGACAGTTGGGGGTTCAGCCCCAGCATTTT. Its protein is CARSTGQLGVQPQHF.

The rearrangement joins TRBV2 to TRBJ1-2, with D perhaps matching TRBD1 (5 bases). Germline values: CDR1 SNHLY, CDR2 FYNNEI. Deletions cut 4 bases from V and 7 bases from J, with 13 bases between. This CDR3 is 13 amino acids long. This chain's CDR3 is CASSVGQGGGYTF. Here the CDR3 DNA reads TGTGCCAGCAGTGTGGGCCAGGGTGGTGGCTACACCTTC.

The chain recombines TRBV7-3 with TRBJ1-5; 7 bases fit TRBD1. The germline CDR1 and CDR2 sequences are SGHTA and FQGTGA. This CDR3 contains 13 residues. Trimming cost V 4 bases and J 7 bases; bases outside gene matches: 4. The CDR3 protein is CASSSTGDQPQHF. The DNA of the CDR3 is TGTGCCAGCAGCTCCACAGGGGACCAGCCCCAGCATTTT. The full variable domain, with the rest looked up from reference TRBV7-3 and TRBJ1-5, is GAGVSQTPSNKVTEKGKYVELRCDPISGHTALYWYRQSLGQGPEFLIYFQGTGAADDSGLPNDRFFAVRPEGSVSTLKIQRTERGDSAVYLCASSSTGDQPQHFGDGTRLSIL.

This rearrangement joins TRBV2 to TRBJ1-5, with 7 bases that match TRBD1. The CDR3 has 14 residues. CDR1 is SNHLY and CDR2 is FYNNEI in the germline V gene. V dropped 6 bases and J dropped 10; count of bases not matched to a gene: 12. The CDR3 sequence: CASRIRTQGVPQHF. The CDR3 nucleotides are TGTGCCAGCAGGATACGGACTCAGGGGGTCCCCCAGCATTTT. The full variable domain, rest sourced from reference TRBV2 and TRBJ1-5, is EPEVTQTPSHQVTQMGQEVILRCVPISNHLYFYWYRQILGQKVEFLVSFYNNEISEKSEIFDDQFSVERPDGSNFTLKIRSTKLEDSAMYFCASRIRTQGVPQHFGDGTRLSIL.

V gene TRBV6-5 combines with J gene TRBJ1-2, with 8 bases lining up with TRBD1. The CDR3 has 11 residues. Looked up from germline, CDR1 is MNHEY and CDR2 is SVGAGI. V dropped 9 bases and J dropped 10; count of bases not matched to a gene: 7. The CDR3, as DNA: TGTGCCAGTAACTCAGGGGGCGCCTACACCTTC. As protein: CASNSGGAYTF.

This clone was recorded once. The chain couples TRBV5-1 to TRBJ2-7; 8 nucleotides agree with TRBD1. Unmatched junction bases numbered 8, after V lost 4 bases and J lost 2 bases. Germline V gene sequence: CDR1 SGHRS, CDR2 YFSETQ. This CDR3 spans 15 amino acids. CDR3 sequence: CASSQDDRGTYEQYF. CDR3 bases: TGCGCCAGCAGCCAAGACGACAGGGGAACCTACGAGCAGTACTTC. Based on the CDR3 plus reference TRBV5-1 and TRBJ2-7, the full variable domain is KAGVTQTPRYLIKTRGQQVTLSCSPISGHRSVSWYQQTPGQGLQFLFEYFSETQRNKGNFPGRFSGRQFSNSRSEMNVSTLELGDSALYLCASSQDDRGTYEQYFGPGTRLTVT.

V gene TRBV6-6 combines with J gene TRBJ2-7, with D perhaps matching TRBD1 (5 bases). This CDR3 spans 15 amino acids. Deletions cut 0 bases from V and 3 bases from J, with 12 bases between. Germline V lookup: CDR1 MNHNY, CDR2 SVGAGI (reference sequence). The CDR3 loop reads CASSYSATELYEQYF. In DNA, the CDR3 is TGTGCCAGCAGTTACTCGGCGACAGAGCTCTACGAGCAGTACTTC.

V usage is TRBV4-2 and J usage is TRBJ2-3; perhaps TRBD2 as D (5 bases). The CDR3 covers 14 residues. Germline loops: CDR1 LGHNA, CDR2 YNFKEQ. Trimming left V 6 bases short and J 3 bases short, with 13 bases between. Here the CDR3 reads CASSGYPGTDTQYF. CDR3 in DNA: TGTGCCAGCAGTGGCTATCCGGGGACAGATACGCAGTATTTT.

CDR3 nucleotides: TGTGCCAGCACCCAAGGTCAGGGCAGGAGCGACGAGCAGTACTTC. Encoded protein: CASTQGQGRSDEQYF. The genes are TRBV7-9 and TRBJ2-7; possibly TRBD1 for D (5 bases). Trimming stripped 7 bases from V and 5 bases from J, with 21 bases between. Germline values: CDR1 SEHNR, CDR2 FQNEAQ (reference sequence). This CDR3 has 15 amino acids.

This clone has only one observation. The CDR3 is CSVVDRAYEQYF. The DNA of the CDR3 is TGCAGCGTTGTCGACAGAGCCTACGAGCAGTACTTC. The chain has TRBV29-1 and TRBJ2-7; a weak D match, TRBD1 (5 bases). The CDR3 is made up of 12 amino acids. Germline V CDR1 and CDR2: SQVTM, ANQGSEA. The V end was cut by 4 bases, the J end by 2 bases, with 9 bases between.

This chain joins TRBV19 and TRBJ1-2; D possibly corresponds to TRBD1 (6 bases). This CDR3 spans 15 amino acids. Trimming cost V 3 bases and J 5 bases, with 16 bases left between them. The germline CDR1 and CDR2 sequences are LNHDA and SQIVND (reference sequence). The CDR3 sequence is CASSMPGQGGYGYTF. Here the CDR3 DNA reads TGTGCCAGTAGTATGCCAGGGCAAGGGGGATATGGCTACACCTTC.

The chain carries TRBV6-5 and TRBJ2-2, with a possible D match to TRBD1 (6 bases). The CDR3 has 13 residues. The V end lost 6 bases, the J end lost 4 bases, and 9 bases lay between the germline ends. Germline assignment: CDR1 MNHEY and CDR2 SVGAGI. CDR3 coding DNA: TGTGCCAGCAGGGGACACCTCACCGGGGAGCTGTTTTTT. Translated, it gives CASRGHLTGELFF.

The chain has TRBV18 and TRBJ2-2; 8 bases are a match to TRBD1. J gave up 4 bases and V 4 bases, and 5 bases lay outside the gene matches. Germline-derived CDR1 and CDR2 are KGHSH and LQKENI. The CDR3 sequence is 15 residues long. CDR3 sequence reads: CASSLDRVRTGELFF. CDR3 nucleotide sequence: TGTGCCAGCTCACTGGACAGGGTTCGCACCGGGGAGCTGTTTTTT.

J is TRBJ1-1 and V is TRBV28; 9 bases agree with TRBD1. CDR3 length: 15 amino acids. Germline assignment: CDR1 MDHEN and CDR2 SYDVKM. J was trimmed by 3 bases and V by 3 bases; bases with no gene match: 5. The CDR3 DNA is TGTGCCAGCAGTTTTAGTGGGACAGGGCACACTGAAGCTTTCTTT. Translated, it gives CASSFSGTGHTEAFF.

The V gene is TRBV6-5, the J gene TRBJ1-1; possible D gene TRBD1, 6 bases. This CDR3 region has 15 residues. Between the trimmed V and J ends, which lost 5 bases and 0 bases, there was a span of 13 bases. CDR1 and CDR2 (germline): MNHEY, SVGAGI. CDR3 nucleotides: TGTGCCAGCAGTCCCCAGAAGGGGGTGAACACTGAAGCTTTCTTT. This sequence encodes CASSPQKGVNTEAFF.

V gene TRBV11-3 combines with J gene TRBJ2-3; D perhaps matches TRBD1 (6 bases). CDR3 length: 15 residues. V lost 5 bases and J 4 bases, leaving 16 bases between the germline ends. CDR1 is SGHNT, CDR2 YENEEA, per germline. DNA for the CDR3: TGTGCCAGCAGCCCACGAGGGGGTCGGGCAGATACGCAGTATTTT. Amino acid sequence: CASSPRGGRADTQYF.